Listed below are T cell receptor beta chains from one sample, sequenced in a study of blood T cell repertoires in COVID-19. The method was immunoSEQ multiplex PCR; TCRdb's version includes in-frame clones alone and lacks a portion of them. The sample carries fewer than 120,000 clones, around 90% recorded once. Sequencing was carried out using peripheral blood. The receptors come from a woman aged 50 to 60 with acute or convalescent COVID-19. CDR3s include the opening cysteine and the closing phenylalanine or tryptophan. A D gene is named only where the DNA matches it firmly. The size entry is marked missing in some rows and otherwise reads once, few, many or a size class.

abundance,v_gene,d_gene,j_gene,CDR3aa,CDR3nt
.,TRBV29-1,TRBD2,TRBJ2-7,CSVSGLAGLQRSEQYF,TGCAGCGTTAGCGGGTTAGCGGGCCTCCAAAGGAGCGAGCAGTACTTC
.,TRBV2,TRBD2,TRBJ2-2,CASSTLGQGLAGPTGELFF,TGTGCCAGCAGTACCCTGGGACAGGGACTAGCGGGTCCCACCGGGGAGCTGTTTTTT
.,TRBV5-1,TRBD1,TRBJ2-7,CASSSGQGAYEQYF,TGCGCCAGCAGCTCTGGACAGGGGGCCTACGAGCAGTACTTC
.,TRBV12-3/TRBV12-4,.,TRBJ1-1,CASSLLSNTEAFF,TGTGCCAGCAGTTTGTTGAGTAACACTGAAGCTTTCTTT
.,TRBV12-3/TRBV12-4,.,TRBJ1-2,CASSPPVKGYTF,TGTGCCAGCAGTCCCCCTGTAAAAGGCTACACCTTC
.,TRBV7-9,TRBD1,TRBJ1-2,CASSWTGGSLYGYTF,TGTGCCAGCAGCTGGACAGGGGGGTCTTTGTATGGCTACACCTTC
.,TRBV7-9,.,TRBJ2-7,CASSLEGLPGEQYF,TGTGCCAGCAGCTTGGAGGGACTCCCCGGCGAGCAGTACTTC
.,TRBV4-2,TRBD1,TRBJ2-7,CASSQDRQGAGEQYF,TGTGCCAGCAGCCAAGATAGGCAGGGGGCGGGCGAGCAGTACTTC
.,TRBV7-9,.,TRBJ1-3,CASSLVLGTPTNTIYF,TGTGCCAGCAGCTTAGTACTCGGGACACCGACGAACACCATATATTTT
.,TRBV3-1/TRBV3-2,TRBD2,TRBJ2-7,CASSRGLAGAQTYEQYF,TGTGCCAGCAGCCGGGGACTAGCGGGAGCTCAGACCTACGAGCAGTACTTC
.,TRBV28,TRBD1,TRBJ1-1,CASSSPLGQGGTEAFF,TGTGCCAGCAGTTCACCCTTGGGACAGGGAGGAACTGAAGCTTTCTTT
.,TRBV7-9,.,TRBJ2-5,CASSLVEAQETQYF,TGTGCCAGCAGCTTAGTCGAGGCACAAGAGACCCAGTACTTC
.,TRBV3-1/TRBV3-2,.,TRBJ1-5,CASSQGGKPQHF,TGTGCCAGCAGCCAGGGGGGAAAGCCCCAGCATTTT
.,TRBV5-6,.,TRBJ1-4,CASSLVGRVREKLFF,TGTGCCAGCAGCTTGGTGGGCAGGGTCCGTGAAAAACTGTTTTTT
.,TRBV28,TRBD2,TRBJ2-1,CASSLPFAGRGSYNEQFF,TGTGCCAGCAGTTTACCCTTTGCGGGGAGGGGCTCCTACAATGAGCAGTTCTTC
once,TRBV27,TRBD1,TRBJ1-2,CASSFDRAVGYTF,TGTGCCAGCAGTTTTGACAGGGCGGTTGGCTACACCTTC
.,TRBV6-5,.,TRBJ2-4,CASSYKGALAKNIQYF,TGTGCCAGCAGTTACAAAGGAGCCCTAGCCAAAAACATTCAGTACTTC
.,TRBV2,TRBD1,TRBJ1-2,CASSGDRGGGYTF,TGTGCCAGCAGTGGAGACAGGGGAGGAGGCTACACCTTC
few,TRBV6-5,.,TRBJ2-1,CASRNRDNEQFF,TGTGCCAGCAGAAACCGGGACAATGAGCAGTTCTTC
.,TRBV5-8,.,TRBJ1-4,CASSLAVTGGTNEKLFF,TGTGCCAGCAGCTTGGCGGTCACCGGGGGGACTAATGAAAAACTGTTTTTT
.,TRBV9,.,TRBJ2-3,CASSGAFMGSPTDTQYF,TGTGCCAGCAGCGGCGCTTTTATGGGGAGCCCCACAGATACGCAGTATTTT
medium-sized,TRBV6-4,.,TRBJ2-1,CASSLGTAMNEQFF,TGTGCCAGCAGTCTGGGCACCGCTATGAATGAGCAGTTCTTC
.,TRBV14,.,TRBJ2-1,CASSQSREIGLTEQFF,TGTGCCAGCAGCCAATCTCGGGAGATTGGGTTGACTGAGCAGTTCTTC
.,TRBV11-3,.,TRBJ1-6,CASSASSGDDSPLHF,TGTGCCAGCAGCGCCAGTTCAGGGGATGATTCACCCCTCCACTTT
.,TRBV24-1,TRBD1,TRBJ1-5,CATSDSGTGTISNQPQHF,TGTGCCACCAGTGACTCCGGGACAGGGACGATTAGCAATCAGCCCCAGCATTTT
.,TRBV11-2,TRBD1,TRBJ2-2,CASSSGTAYTGELFF,TGTGCCAGCAGCTCGGGGACAGCCTACACCGGGGAGCTGTTTTTT
.,TRBV5-5,TRBD1,TRBJ2-7,CASSLRDRDTYEQYF,TGTGCCAGCAGCTTGAGGGACAGAGATACCTACGAGCAGTACTTC
.,TRBV2,.,TRBJ2-7,CASKEVGEQYF,TGTGCCAGCAAGGAGGTCGGGGAGCAGTACTTC
.,TRBV13,.,TRBJ2-2,CASSYRTANTGELFF,TGTGCCAGCAGCTATCGGACAGCGAACACCGGGGAGCTGTTTTTT
once,TRBV6-5,TRBD1,TRBJ2-3,CASSYSIGGASDTQYF,TGTGCCAGCAGTTACTCTATAGGGGGCGCTTCTGATACGCAGTATTTT
.,TRBV3-1/TRBV3-2,TRBD1,TRBJ2-3,CASSQRGTGNADTQYF,TGTGCCAGCAGCCAAAGGGGGACAGGGAATGCAGATACGCAGTATTTT
.,TRBV6-6,TRBD1,TRBJ2-7,CASSGTGTLTDEQYF,TGTGCCAGCTCCGGGACAGGGACTCTTACGGACGAGCAGTACTTC
.,TRBV5-1,TRBD2,TRBJ2-5,CASSLMTSGQETQYF,TGCGCCAGCAGCTTGATGACTAGCGGTCAAGAGACCCAGTACTTC
.,TRBV11-2,.,TRBJ2-5,CASSAGDTTPETQYF,TGTGCCAGCAGCGCCGGGGACACGACCCCAGAGACCCAGTACTTC
.,TRBV2,.,TRBJ2-1,CASSEQGTGEQFF,TGTGCCAGCAGTGAACAGGGTACGGGTGAGCAGTTCTTC
few,TRBV30,.,TRBJ1-3,CAWSVEGNTIYF,TGTGCCTGGAGTGTTGAGGGAAACACCATATATTTT
.,TRBV5-1,.,TRBJ2-5,CASSLQGRVQETQYF,TGCGCCAGCAGCTTGCAGGGGAGGGTACAAGAGACCCAGTACTTC
once,TRBV18,TRBD2,TRBJ2-1,CASSPGLAGDEQFF,TGTGCCAGCTCACCTGGGCTAGCGGGAGATGAGCAGTTCTTC
.,TRBV7-9,TRBD1,TRBJ1-5,CASSTGQGNSNQPQHF,TGTGCCAGCAGCACGGGACAGGGAAATAGCAATCAGCCCCAGCATTTT
.,TRBV21-1,.,TRBJ2-1,CAFLGLAGRNEQFF,TGTGCCTTCCTGGGGCTAGCGGGAAGGAATGAGCAGTTCTTC
once,TRBV6-5,TRBD1,TRBJ1-4,CASSPGTGPYLLFF,TGTGCCAGCAGCCCCGGGACAGGGCCGTACTTACTGTTTTTT
.,TRBV6-6,.,TRBJ1-5,CASSMDRFNQPQHF,TGTGCCAGCAGCATGGACAGATTCAATCAGCCCCAGCATTTT
.,TRBV12-3/TRBV12-4,.,TRBJ1-2,CASSLRQDYGYTF,TGTGCCAGCAGTTTACGACAGGACTATGGCTACACCTTC
.,TRBV27,TRBD2,TRBJ2-1,CASSLTSGRKNEQFF,TGTGCCAGCAGTCTTACTAGCGGGAGGAAAAATGAGCAGTTCTTC
.,TRBV15,TRBD1,TRBJ2-5,CATGAGQGEQETQYF,TGTGCCACCGGGGCGGGACAGGGTGAACAAGAGACCCAGTACTTC
.,TRBV10-1,TRBD2,TRBJ2-2,CASSESTSANTGELFF,TGCGCCAGCAGTGAGTCGACTAGCGCGAACACCGGGGAGCTGTTTTTT
.,TRBV5-1,TRBD2,TRBJ2-5,CASSWGLADQETQYF,TGCGCCAGCAGCTGGGGACTAGCCGATCAAGAGACCCAGTACTTC
once,TRBV29-1,TRBD2,TRBJ2-1,CSVEDGGRIYNEQFF,TGCAGCGTTGAGGACGGCGGGAGAATCTACAATGAGCAGTTCTTC
.,TRBV19,TRBD1,TRBJ1-5,CASTQDRGPNQPQHF,TGTGCCAGTACTCAAGACAGGGGCCCAAATCAGCCCCAGCATTTT
once,TRBV29-1,TRBD2,TRBJ2-5,CSVGEGLGVSETQYF,TGCAGCGTGGGGGAGGGACTAGGGGTAAGCGAGACCCAGTACTTC